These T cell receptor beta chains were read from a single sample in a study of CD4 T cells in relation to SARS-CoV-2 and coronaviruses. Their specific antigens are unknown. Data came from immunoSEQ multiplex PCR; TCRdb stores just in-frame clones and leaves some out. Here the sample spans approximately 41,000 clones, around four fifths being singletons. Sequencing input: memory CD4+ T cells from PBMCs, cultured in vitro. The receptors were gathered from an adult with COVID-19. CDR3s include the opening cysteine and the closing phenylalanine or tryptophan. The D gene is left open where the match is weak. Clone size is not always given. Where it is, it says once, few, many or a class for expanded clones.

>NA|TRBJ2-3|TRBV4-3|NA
TGCGCCAGCAGCCAATTGATTAGCGGTAGCACAGATACGCAGTATTTT
CASSQLISGSTDTQYF
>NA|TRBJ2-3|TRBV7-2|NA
TGTGCCAGCAGGGGGGACCCTAGCACAGATACGCAGTATTTT
CASRGDPSTDTQYF
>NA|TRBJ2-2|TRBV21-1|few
TGTGCCAGCAGCATTCCGGTTGCGGGAGGAGACACCGGGGAGCTGTTTTTT
CASSIPVAGGDTGELFF
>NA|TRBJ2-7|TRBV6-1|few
TGTGCCAGCAGTGAGGGAATAGCGGACTCCTACGAGCAGTACTTC
CASSEGIADSYEQYF
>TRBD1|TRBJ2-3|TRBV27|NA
TGTGCCAGCAGGGCCGGGACAGTCAGCACAGATACGCAGTATTTT
CASRAGTVSTDTQYF
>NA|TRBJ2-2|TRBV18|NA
TGTGCCAGCTCACCACCCGGAGTAGCGAGGAACACCGGGGAGCTGTTTTTT
CASSPPGVARNTGELFF
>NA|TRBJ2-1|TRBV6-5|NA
TGTGCCAGCAGTTACTCCCTAGTGTATGAGCAGTTCTTC
CASSYSLVYEQFF
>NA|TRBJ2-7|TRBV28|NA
TGTGCCAGCAGCCAAGACAGAACCGAGCAGTACTTC
CASSQDRTEQYF
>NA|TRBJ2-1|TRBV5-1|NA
TGCGCCAGCAGCTTGGATGGGTCCCCGAGGCACAATGAGCAGTTCTTC
CASSLDGSPRHNEQFF
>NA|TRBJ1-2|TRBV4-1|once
TGCGCCAGCAGCCAAGGTAGGGGAGGGATCCCCATTTATGGCTACACCTTC
CASSQGRGGIPIYGYTF
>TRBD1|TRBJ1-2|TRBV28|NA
TGTGCCAGCGGAAAAAGGGACAGGGCGGATTATGGCTACACCTTC
CASGKRDRADYGYTF
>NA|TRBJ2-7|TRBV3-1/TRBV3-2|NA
TGTGCCAGCAGCCAAGTCGGATTTCGGGTCTACGAGCAGTACTTC
CASSQVGFRVYEQYF
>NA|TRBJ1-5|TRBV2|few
TGTGCCAGCAGTGTTGAAGGCAATCAGCCCCAGCATTTT
CASSVEGNQPQHF
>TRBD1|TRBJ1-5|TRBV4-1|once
TGCGCCAGCAGCCAAGACGGGTTAGAGGGGGCAGGGCAGCCCCAGCATTTT
CASSQDGLEGAGQPQHF
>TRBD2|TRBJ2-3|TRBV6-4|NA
TGTGCCAGCAGTGAGACTAGCGGGACAGATACGCAGTATTTT
CASSETSGTDTQYF
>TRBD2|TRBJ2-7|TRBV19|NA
TGTGCCAGTAGGAACATAGCGGGAGCTTCCTACGAGCAGTACTTC
CASRNIAGASYEQYF
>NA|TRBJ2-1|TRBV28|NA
TGTGCCAGCAGCCTACCTGCGATGTACAATGAGCAGTTCTTC
CASSLPAMYNEQFF
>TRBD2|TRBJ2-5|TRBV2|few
TGTGCCAGCTCCGGGACTAAAGAGACCCAGTACTTC
CASSGTKETQYF
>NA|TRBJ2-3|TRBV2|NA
TGTGCCAGCAGTGCGCTTTTGAGCACAGATACGCAGTATTTT
CASSALLSTDTQYF
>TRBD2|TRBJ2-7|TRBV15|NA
TGTGCCACCAGCGGAGGACTAGGTCCCTACGAGCAGTACTTC
CATSGGLGPYEQYF
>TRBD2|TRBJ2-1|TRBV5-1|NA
TGCGCCAGCAGCTTAGGGGCTAGCGGGAAGGGTGAGCAGTTCTTC
CASSLGASGKGEQFF
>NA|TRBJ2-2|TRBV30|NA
TGTGCCTGGGGGACCTCGCCACCCGGGGAGCTGTTTTTT
CAWGTSPPGELFF
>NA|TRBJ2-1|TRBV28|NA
TGTGCCAGCAGAGAAGGGGACAATGAGCAGTTCTTC
CASREGDNEQFF
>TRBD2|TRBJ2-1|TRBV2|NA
TGTGCCAGCCAGCCTAGCGGAATCTACAATGAGCAGTTCTTC
CASQPSGIYNEQFF
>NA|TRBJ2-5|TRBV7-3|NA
TGTGCCAGCAGCTTGAACAGGGGAGGACAAGAGACCCAGTACTTC
CASSLNRGGQETQYF
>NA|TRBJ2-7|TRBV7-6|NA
TGTGCCAGCAGCTTAGGTCTTGGCCTAGTAGGATCCTACGAGCAGTACTTC
CASSLGLGLVGSYEQYF
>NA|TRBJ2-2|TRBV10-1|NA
TGCGCCAGCAGTGAGTCAAGCCTTTTAAGGGGCGGGGAGCTGTTTTTT
CASSESSLLRGGELFF
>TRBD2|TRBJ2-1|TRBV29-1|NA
TGCAGCGTGTCGACTAGCGGAAGCGCCAATGAGCAGTTCTTC
CSVSTSGSANEQFF
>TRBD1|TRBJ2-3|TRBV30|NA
TGTGCCTGGGGGGGACAGGGGGCAGGTACGCAGTATTTT
CAWGGQGAGTQYF
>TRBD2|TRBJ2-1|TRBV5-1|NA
TGCGCCAGCAGTCTAGCGGGAGAAACCTACAATGAGCAGTTCTTC
CASSLAGETYNEQFF
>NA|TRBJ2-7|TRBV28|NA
TGTGCCAGCAGCGGGGTATTCCCCTACGAGCAGTACTTC
CASSGVFPYEQYF
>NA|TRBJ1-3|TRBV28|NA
TGTGCCAGCAGTTTTATCGGAAGGGGAAACACCATATATTTT
CASSFIGRGNTIYF
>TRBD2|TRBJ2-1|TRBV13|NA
TGTGCCAGCAGAATAGCGGGAGGGCCGTATAGTGAGCAGTTCTTC
CASRIAGGPYSEQFF
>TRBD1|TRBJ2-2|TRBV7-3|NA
TGTGCCAGCAGCATGGGACAGCCTAACACCGGGGAGCTGTTTTTT
CASSMGQPNTGELFF
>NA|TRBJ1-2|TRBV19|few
TGTGCGGCGGTCTATGGCTACACCTTC
CAAVYGYTF
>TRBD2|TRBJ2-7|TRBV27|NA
TGTGCCAGCAGTTTAATGCGTGGGAGGGCCTACGAGCAGTACTTC
CASSLMRGRAYEQYF
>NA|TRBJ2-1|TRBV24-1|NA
TGTGCCACCAGTGACCGACTCGTGGGGAATGAGCAGTTCTTC
CATSDRLVGNEQFF
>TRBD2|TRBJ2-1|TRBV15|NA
TGTGCCACCAGCAGAGAACTAGCGGACAATGAGCAGTTCTTC
CATSRELADNEQFF
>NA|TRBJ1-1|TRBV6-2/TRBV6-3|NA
TGTGCCAGCAGTTACCCAGGGTTCACAGGATCCGAAGCTTTCTTT
CASSYPGFTGSEAFF
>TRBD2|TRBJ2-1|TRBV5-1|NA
TGCGCCAGCAGCTTGGGGGCGCCGGGACTAGCGGAGACCTCCTACAATGAGCAGTTCTTC
CASSLGAPGLAETSYNEQFF
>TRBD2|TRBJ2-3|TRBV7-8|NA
TGTGCCAGCAGCTTAGGGCGGACTAGCGGGAACACAGATACGCAGTATTTT
CASSLGRTSGNTDTQYF
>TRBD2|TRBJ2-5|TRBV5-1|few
TGCGCCAGCAGTACCGGACTAGCGGGAGGGGAGACCCAGTACTTC
CASSTGLAGGETQYF
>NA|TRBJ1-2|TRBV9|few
TGTGCCAGCAGCGTATCAGAGGGTCCCTATGGCTACACCTTC
CASSVSEGPYGYTF
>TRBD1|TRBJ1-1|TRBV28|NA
TGTGCCAGCAGCCTCAGTCCCGGGACAGCGAACACTGAAGCTTTCTTT
CASSLSPGTANTEAFF
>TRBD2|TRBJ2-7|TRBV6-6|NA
TGTGCCAGCAGTCCTAGCGGGACCTACGAGCAGTACTTC
CASSPSGTYEQYF
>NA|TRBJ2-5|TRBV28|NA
TGTGCCAGCACTTTTTCGGGGGCAGAGACCCAGTACTTC
CASTFSGAETQYF
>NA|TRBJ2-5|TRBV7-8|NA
TGTGCCAGCAGCTTAGGCCCTAACCAAGAGACCCAGTACTTC
CASSLGPNQETQYF
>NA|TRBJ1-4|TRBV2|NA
TGTGCCACCGGAAAAGGGAATCGGAAGGAAAAACTGTTTTTT
CATGKGNRKEKLFF
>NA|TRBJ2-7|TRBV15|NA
TGTGCCACCAGCAGAGGACCATGGGGAGGGGGAGACAGGCAGTACTTC
CATSRGPWGGGDRQYF
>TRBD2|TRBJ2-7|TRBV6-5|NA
TGTGCCAGCAGCGCGGGGGGGTCCTACGAGCAGTACTTC
CASSAGGSYEQYF
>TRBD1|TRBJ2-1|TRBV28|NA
TGTGCCAGCAGCTCCGGGACAGGGACGACCTACAATGAGCAGTTCTTC
CASSSGTGTTYNEQFF
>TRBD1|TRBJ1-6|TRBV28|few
TGTGCCAGCAGTGTTTTCAGGGGGCAGAATTCACCCCTCCACTTT
CASSVFRGQNSPLHF
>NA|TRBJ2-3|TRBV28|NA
TGTGCCAGCAGCGCGTTAAGATACACAGATACGCAGTATTTT
CASSALRYTDTQYF
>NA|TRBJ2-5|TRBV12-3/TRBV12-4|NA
TGTGCCAGCAGTTTAGTCAGGCGAGAGACCCAGTACTTC
CASSLVRRETQYF
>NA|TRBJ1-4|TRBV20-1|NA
TGCAGTGGTACCGCCCTCGAAAAACTGTTTTTT
CSGTALEKLFF